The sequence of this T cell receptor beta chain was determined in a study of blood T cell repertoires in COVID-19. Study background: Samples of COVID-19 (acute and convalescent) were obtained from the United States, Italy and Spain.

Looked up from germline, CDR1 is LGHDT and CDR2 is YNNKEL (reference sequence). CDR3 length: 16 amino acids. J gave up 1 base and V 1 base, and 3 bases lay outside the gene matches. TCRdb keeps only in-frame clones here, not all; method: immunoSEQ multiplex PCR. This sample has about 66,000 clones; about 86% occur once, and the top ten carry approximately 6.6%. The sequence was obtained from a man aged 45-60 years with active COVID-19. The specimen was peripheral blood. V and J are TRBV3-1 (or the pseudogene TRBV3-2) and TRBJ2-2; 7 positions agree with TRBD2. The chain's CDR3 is CASSQVTSENTGELFF. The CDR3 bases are TGTGCCAGCAGCCAAGTAACTAGCGAGAACACCGGGGAGCTGTTTTTT.